This TCR beta chain stems from a study of cytomegalovirus exposure and HLA in healthy donors. Losses at the gene ends were 5 bases for V and 3 bases for J; bases not matched to a gene: 6. The CDR3 covers 14 residues. Germline V lookup: CDR1 SGHVS, CDR2 FQNEAQ. Use of 60 Vbeta and 13 Jbeta primers characterized the PCR. Profiling relied on immunoSEQ multiplex PCR, and the TCRdb table lists in-frame clones only, not all of them. The sample has 35,000 to 50,000 clones, about 60% seen once. The sample taken for sequencing was PBMCs. This chain joins TRBV7-8 and TRBJ1-2, with 7 bases identical to TRBD1. The clonotype comes from a human donor in good health. The CDR3 protein is CASSPGTDYYGYTF. The CDR3 nucleotides read TGTGCCAGCAGCCCCGGGACAGATTACTATGGCTACACCTTC.